This T cell receptor (beta chain) was profiled in a study of blood T cell repertoires in COVID-19. Study information: Acute and convalescent COVID-19 specimens originated in the United States, Italy and Spain. From T cells, B-cell-depleted T cells, or PBMCs came the material, which was cDNA or gDNA.

CDR3 size: 14 residues. Germline loops: CDR1 SNHLY, CDR2 FYNNEI. V dropped 1 base and J dropped 3 bases, with 9 bases sitting between them. As processed by the authors: Nucleated cell number was recorded as an estimate derived from reference gene primer amplification. Sequenced by immunoSEQ multiplex PCR; TCRdb stores in-frame clones only, minus some. V, J and clone size are those of that table, while D and trimming were read from the DNA. The sample shows some 130,000 clones, almost 70% of them seen only once. This receptor was taken from a woman in her sixties or seventies with acute or convalescent COVID-19. The sequenced material came from peripheral blood. This chain joins TRBV2 and TRBJ1-2; the D is unclear. The CDR3 DNA is TGTGCCAGCAGTGAAGATACGGTTGACTATGGCTACACCTTC. Its translation: CASSEDTVDYGYTF.